These 16 T cell receptor beta chains share one sample of origin, sequenced in a study of regulatory T cells in long-lasting Graves disease. According to the study, TCR beta libraries were built with iRepertoire HTBI primers and CDR3-region Arm-PCR. MiXCR, applied by TCRdb to the multiplex PCR reads, yields one record per CDR3 protein. The repertoire holds approximately 400,000 distinct CDR3 sequences, with around 11% as singletons. Time point denoted: newly diagnosed GD, antithyroid drugs for less than 3 months. The TCR library was prepared using RNA isolated from PBMCs. The same data also went into a second study, on T cells in Graves' hyperthyroidism and ophthalmopathy.

The sequenced sample was peripheral blood mononuclear cells (PBMCs), obtained at new diagnosis, from a patient treated with antithyroid drugs. The source is a woman between 18 and 29 years old with Graves disease.

About this clonotype: At one end, the junction sequence differs from germline, possibly due to a read error. The chain joins TRBV10-3 to TRBJ2-1; 9 bases fit TRBD2. The CDR3 runs 15 residues. Germline lookup yields CDR1 ENHRY and CDR2 SYGVKD. In DNA form, the CDR3 reads TGTACCATCACGGCTAGCGGGACCGGAGATATTGAGCAGTTCTTC. Translation gives CTITASGTGDIEQFF.

This clonotype was seen many times. The chain is built from TRBV2 and TRBJ1-6; D unclear. Trimming pared 3 bases from V and 1 base from J, leaving 16 bases between. Per germline, CDR1 SNHLY and CDR2 FYNNEI. The CDR3 is made up of 18 amino acids. The CDR3 nucleotides read TGTGCCAGCAGTGAGGGGATAGGGATACATTCCTATAATTCACCCCTCCACTTT. This sequence encodes CASSEGIGIHSYNSPLHF. Looking up the rest from reference TRBV2 and TRBJ1-6 gives the full variable domain: EPEVTQTPSHQVTQMGQEVILRCVPISNHLYFYWYRQILGQKVEFLVSFYNNEISEKSEIFDDQFSVERPDGSNFTLKIRSTKLEDSAMYFCASSEGIGIHSYNSPLHFGNGTRLTVT.

The gene calls are TRBV20-1 and TRBJ1-2, with D tentatively TRBD1 (5 bases). Trimming removed 2 bases from V and 4 bases from J, with 11 bases in between. The CDR3 is 13 amino acids. CDR1 and CDR2 from the germline V gene are DFQATT and SNEGSKA (reference sequence). The CDR3 spells CSARTTESYGYTF. The CDR3 bases are TGCAGTGCTAGAACGACAGAAAGCTATGGCTACACCTTC.

The chain carries TRBV6-2 or TRBV6-3 and TRBJ2-1; D unresolved. Germline loops: CDR1 MNHEY, CDR2 SVGEGT. Trimming removed 4 bases at V and 7 bases at J, with 5 bases between. The CDR3 consists of 11 residues. The CDR3 region has the DNA TGTGCCAGCAGTTCCTTAAATGAGCAGTTCTTC. It codes for CASSSLNEQFF.

This clonotype occurred many times. The V and J genes are TRBV7-9 and TRBJ2-1; D perhaps matches TRBD2 (5 bases). Germline V lookup: CDR1 SEHNR, CDR2 FQNEAQ (reference sequence). The V end lost 2 bases, the J end lost 9 bases, and 11 bases lay between the germline ends. The CDR3 loop spans 13 amino acids. This CDR3 is CASSLTWEREQFF. CDR3 DNA: TGTGCCAGCAGCTTAACTTGGGAGCGTGAGCAGTTCTTC. Based on the CDR3 plus reference TRBV7-9 and TRBJ2-1, the full variable domain is DTGVSQNPRHKITKRGQNVTFRCDPISEHNRLYWYRQTLGQGPEFLTYFQNEAQLEKSRLLSDRFSAERPKGSFSTLEIQRTEQGDSAMYLCASSLTWEREQFFGPGTRLTVL.

This clonotype came up a few times. The chain has TRBV7-9 and TRBJ1-6; 7 bases are a match to TRBD1. The CDR3 has 15 amino acids. The trim removed 2 bases at V and 10 bases at J, leaving 8 bases unmatched. The germline V gene encodes CDR1 SEHNR and CDR2 FQNEAQ (reference sequence). For the CDR3, the DNA is TGTGCCAGCAGCTTAACTACAGGGGTAGGGTCACCCCTCCACTTT. Protein sequence: CASSLTTGVGSPLHF.

This clonotype occurred many times. The chain uses TRBV11-2 and TRBJ2-7, with 7 bases fitting TRBD1. The CDR3 extends over 15 amino acids. V lost 1 base, J lost 1 base, and 4 bases stayed unmatched. Germline values: CDR1 SGHAT, CDR2 FQNNGV. CDR3 nucleotide sequence: TGTGCCAGCAGCTTAGGGCCGGGACAGTCCTACGAGCAGTACTTC. Translated, it gives CASSLGPGQSYEQYF.

This clonotype turned up a few times. J is TRBJ2-7 and V is TRBV19; D remains unclear. The V gene lost 6 bases and the J gene lost 3 bases, with 18 bases spanning the gap. The CDR3 covers 15 residues. CDR1 and CDR2 (germline): LNHDA, SQIVND (reference sequence). CDR3 sequence: CASRPLGTENYEQYV. In nucleotides, the CDR3 is TGTGCCAGTAGACCCCTTGGTACTGAAAACTACGAGCAGTACGTC.

This clonotype was seen only a few times. The genes are TRBV20-1 and TRBJ2-5, with D perhaps matching TRBD1 (6 bases). Germline V lookup: CDR1 DFQATT, CDR2 SNEGSKA (reference sequence). V gave up 7 bases and J gave up 6 bases, with 21 bases separating them. This CDR3 spans 14 amino acids. In DNA, the CDR3 is TGCAGTGTTCCTGGGGTTTACAGGGACCAGACCCAGTACTTC. Residues: CSVPGVYRDQTQYF.

In the case of this clonotype: A single base separates this from a much larger clone, so it may be a read error. The V and J genes are TRBV2 and TRBJ2-3, with D uncertain. Germline values: CDR1 SNHLY, CDR2 FYNNEI. V was shortened by 10 bases and J by 6 bases, with 14 bases between the two germline ends. The CDR3 spans 12 residues. CDR3 DNA: TGTGCCAACACGGGTCTGCCGGATACGCAGTATTTT. Its translation: CANTGLPDTQYF.

The rearrangement uses TRBV2 and TRBJ1-6, with a possible D match to TRBD1 (6 bases). The CDR3 loop spans 12 amino acids. V was shortened by 7 bases and J by 15 bases, with 16 bases between the two germline ends. CDR1 is SNHLY and CDR2 is FYNNEI in the germline V gene. CDR3 amino acids: CASIEGGPNLHF. CDR3 in DNA: TGTGCCAGCATCGAGGGGGGGCCAAACCTCCACTTT.

This sequence joins TRBV20-1 and TRBJ1-1; D is unresolved. V was cut by 0 bases and J by 5 bases, with 16 bases left in between. There are 15 residues in the CDR3. Germline values: CDR1 DFQATT, CDR2 SNEGSKA (reference sequence). CDR3 sequence reads: CSARDRHPKLTEAFF. DNA for the CDR3: TGCAGTGCTAGAGATCGGCACCCTAAGCTAACTGAAGCTTTCTTT.

This clonotype has a count of ten or more. The rearrangement joins TRBV11-2 to TRBJ2-2; D is possibly TRBD1 or TRBD2 (5 bases each). The V gene lost 0 bases and the J gene lost 7 bases, with 18 bases spanning the gap. CDR3 length equals 17 residues. Germline CDR1 SGHAT, CDR2 FQNNGV. This CDR3 reads CASSLDGGGSYGGELFF. The CDR3 DNA reads TGTGCCAGCAGCTTAGATGGTGGGGGATCGTATGGCGGGGAGCTGTTTTTT.

The chain has TRBV5-1 and TRBJ1-2; no definite D call. CDR3 length: 15 amino acids. The germline CDR1 and CDR2 sequences are SGHRS and YFSETQ. The ends were cut back, 3 bases at V and 0 bases at J, with 12 bases in the middle. CDR3 in DNA: TGCGCCAGCAGCTCTTCAAGAGGTGCTAACTATGGCTACACCTTC. Its translation: CASSSSRGANYGYTF.

As to this clonotype: The germline gene is not matched at one end of the junction; a read error may be the cause. The chain is built from TRBV20-1 and TRBJ2-5; D is tentatively TRBD1 or TRBD2 (6 bases each). The CDR3 has 16 residues. The germline gives CDR1 DFQATT, CDR2 SNEGSKA (reference sequence). CDR3 DNA sequence: TGCAGTGCTGGAGATCGCCCGGGGGCGGTGGAACAGACCCAGTACTTC. Translated: CSAGDRPGAVEQTQYF.

This clonotype was recorded a few times. Germline and junction disagree at one end, which may indicate a read error. The CDR3 nucleotides are TGTGCCAGCAGCCAAGGTCAGGGGGCCACTGGAGCTTTCTTT. This codes for CASSQGQGATGAFF. This chain connects TRBV3-1 to TRBJ1-1; 8 bases match TRBD1. Per germline, CDR1 LGHDT and CDR2 YNNKEL (reference sequence). The CDR3 runs 14 residues.